This T cell receptor beta chain was sequenced for a study of T cell responses to AZD1222 COVID-19 vaccine. Whole-study context: Whether given at about 4 or about 12 weeks, second doses were pooled. Study-wide results and caveats: Clonal diversity was possibly underestimated, and the donors were mostly white British, with more females.

Regarding this clone: Its antigen is undetermined.

Germline V CDR1 and CDR2: SGHVS, FNYEAQ. Trimming shortened V by 4 bases and J by 5 bases, and 8 bases separated the two germline ends. The CDR3 has 12 residues. Clones were read by immunoSEQ multiplex PCR, and TCRdb kept only the in-frame ones, dropping some. The data contain around 97,000 clones, over 75% of them singletons. The chain joins TRBV7-6 to TRBJ1-2; D may be TRBD1 (6 bases). This TCR derives from an adult in good health. Material: peripheral blood, obtained on day 0 of AZD1222 vaccination. CDR3 sequence: CASSYTGYGYTF. The CDR3 coding sequence is TGTGCCAGCAGCTACACAGGGTATGGCTACACCTTC.